This passage covers 16 T cell receptor beta chains from one sample sequenced in a study of human T cells and chemical hapten exposure. Indicated time point: patch test 2, 6 weeks after DPC sensitization. Noted treatment: therapeutic diphenylcyclopropenone sensitization with weekly scalp DPC. Each CDR3 protein gets one entry after TCRdb re-called the RACE reads with MiXCR. The table has a few hundred thousand distinct CDR3 sequences, over 6% seen once. The sample consisted of whole blood, taken in connection with sensitization to the hapten diphenylcyclopropenone (DPC). These receptors were taken from a woman aged 18-29 years with alopecia areata. Some clones in this sample may be carry-over from other donors' samples.

This clonotype was counted a few times. V gene TRBV19 combines with J gene TRBJ2-7; D possibly corresponds to TRBD2 (5 bases). This CDR3 has 14 residues. The ends were cut back, 3 bases at V and 0 bases at J, with 9 bases in the middle. Germline V CDR1 and CDR2: LNHDA, SQIVND (reference sequence). The CDR3 reads CASSIEAGSYEQYF. Written as DNA, the CDR3 is TGTGCCAGTAGTATCGAGGCGGGCTCCTACGAGCAGTACTTC. Filled out from reference TRBV19 and TRBJ2-7, the complete variable domain reads DGGITQSPKYLFRKEGQNVTLSCEQNLNHDAMYWYRQDPGQGLRLIYYSQIVNDFQKGDIAEGYSVSREKKESFPLTVTSAQKNPTAFYLCASSIEAGSYEQYFGPGTRLTVT.

This clonotype was seen ten or more times. The gene calls are TRBV5-5 and TRBJ1-1; D remains ambiguous. This CDR3 spans 14 amino acids. The V gene lost 2 bases and the J gene lost 1 base, with 9 bases spanning the gap. Germline lookup yields CDR1 SGHKS and CDR2 YYEKEE (reference sequence). CDR3 DNA: TGTGCCAGCAGCTTTTCGACGGAGAACACTGAAGCTTTCTTT. Amino acids: CASSFSTENTEAFF. Variable domain in full (rest from reference TRBV5-5 and TRBJ1-1): DAGVTQSPTHLIKTRGQQVTLRCSPISGHKSVSWYQQVLGQGPQFIFQYYEKEERGRGNFPDRFSARQFPNYSSELNVNALLLGDSALYLCASSFSTENTEAFFGQGTRLTVV.

This clonotype was observed at least ten times. The rearrangement uses TRBV20-1 and TRBJ2-3, with D perhaps being TRBD1 or TRBD2 (6 bases each). The CDR3 contains 16 residues. V lost 4 bases and J 2 bases, leaving 19 bases between the germline ends. Germline CDR1 and CDR2: DFQATT and SNEGSKA (reference sequence). Here the CDR3 DNA reads TGCAGTGCTAAGGGACCCGGGGGCCTAACCACAGATACGCAGTATTTT. Protein: CSAKGPGGLTTDTQYF.

The CDR3 here is CSASGTLEQKAFF. The CDR3 nucleotides read TGCAGTGCTTCCGGGACACTTGAACAGAAAGCTTTCTTT. The V and J genes are TRBV20-1 and TRBJ1-1; weak D call: TRBD1 (6 bases). Trimming stripped 5 bases from V and 9 bases from J, with 19 bases between. The CDR3 has 13 residues. CDR1 is DFQATT, CDR2 SNEGSKA, per germline (reference sequence).

This clonotype was seen more than once but under ten times. This chain joins TRBV12-3 or TRBV12-4 and TRBJ2-1, with 9 bases fitting TRBD2. After removal of 3 bases from V and 2 bases from J, the junction contained 2 bases not matched to a gene. CDR3 size: 15 residues. CDR3 nucleotides: TGTGCCAGCAGTTTGATAGCGGGGGCCTACAATGAGCAGTTCTTC. The encoded protein is CASSLIAGAYNEQFF.

This rearrangement joins TRBV14 to TRBJ1-5; the match to TRBD1 covers 8 bases. The CDR3 extends over 15 amino acids. The V segment lost 1 base and the J segment 13 bases; nucleotides outside the gene matches: 12. Germline loops: CDR1 SGHDN, CDR2 FVKESK. In nucleotides, the CDR3 is TGTGCCAGCAGCCAAGCCGGGACAGGACCTTTCCCTCAGCATTTT. Its protein product is CASSQAGTGPFPQHF.

The chain joins TRBV29-1 to TRBJ2-5; no reliable D call. The CDR3 is 12 residues long. CDR1 is SQVTM, CDR2 ANQGSEA, per germline. V dropped 6 bases and J dropped 5 bases, with 13 bases sitting between them. CDR3 nucleotide sequence: TGCAGCGTAGGCAGGCGGCAGGAGACCCAGTACTTC. It specifies CSVGRRQETQYF.

The chain links TRBV20-1 to TRBJ1-6; D is undetermined. Germline V gene lookup returns CDR1 DFQATT and CDR2 SNEGSKA (reference sequence). The CDR3 contains 14 residues. V was trimmed by 3 bases and J by 3 bases, leaving 9 bases between them. The CDR3 sequence: CSASQEFYNSPLHF. DNA for the CDR3: TGCAGTGCTAGTCAGGAATTCTATAATTCACCCCTCCACTTT.

The chain carries TRBV10-3 and TRBJ1-1; possible D gene TRBD1, 5 bases. In germline, CDR1 is ENHRY, CDR2 SYGVKD. Trimming took 0 bases from V and 2 from J, leaving 13 bases between them. CDR3 length equals 16 residues. The CDR3 protein is CAISESWDRTNTEAFF. The CDR3 coding sequence is TGTGCCATCAGTGAGTCATGGGACCGGACTAACACTGAAGCTTTCTTT.

Many counts were recorded for this clonotype. This rearrangement joins TRBV29-1 to TRBJ1-5, with D possibly being TRBD1 (6 bases). CDR1 is SQVTM, CDR2 ANQGSEA, per germline. The CDR3 sequence is 12 residues long. V was clipped by 7 bases and J by 2 bases, with 9 bases between them. The CDR3 DNA is TGCAGCGCCAGACAGGGCAATCAGCCCCAGCATTTT. Its protein is CSARQGNQPQHF.

Ten or more counts support this clonotype. This chain links TRBV15 with TRBJ1-1; D unclear. Germline V CDR1 and CDR2: LNHNV, YYDKDF (reference sequence). The CDR3 has 15 amino acids. V gave up 0 bases and J gave up 4 bases, with 12 bases separating them. The CDR3 protein is CATSRDGEGTTEAFF. The CDR3 DNA reads as TGTGCCACCAGCAGAGATGGGGAGGGTACCACTGAAGCTTTCTTT.

V gene TRBV12-3 or TRBV12-4 combines with J gene TRBJ2-7, with D possibly matching TRBD2 (5 bases). Trimming shortened V by 3 bases and J by 3 bases, and 9 bases separated the two germline ends. The CDR3 loop spans 13 amino acids. CDR3 region: CASSFSRDYEQYF. The CDR3 coding sequence is TGTGCCAGCAGTTTCTCCCGGGACTACGAGCAGTACTTC.

This clonotype has just a few counts. The chain couples TRBV5-1 to TRBJ2-3, with 7 bases matching TRBD1. CDR3 length: 15 residues. Germline V CDR1 and CDR2: SGHRS, YFSETQ. V dropped 4 bases and J dropped 4; count of bases not matched to a gene: 9. CDR3 nucleotide sequence: TGCGCCAGCAGCAAGACAGGGAATTCTGCAGATACGCAGTATTTT. Amino acids: CASSKTGNSADTQYF.

This clonotype was seen only a few times. This chain links TRBV12-3 or TRBV12-4 with TRBJ2-3; D call uncertain. Trimming stripped 5 bases from V and 0 bases from J, with 9 bases between. CDR3 length: 14 amino acids. The CDR3 reads CASSGYSSTDTQYF. The CDR3 DNA is TGTGCCAGCAGTGGATATTCTAGCACAGATACGCAGTATTTT.

This clonotype was detected ten times or more. This chain joins TRBV29-1 and TRBJ1-5; 10 bases are shared with TRBD1. The CDR3 has 13 amino acids. Germline V gene data show CDR1 as SQVTM and CDR2 as ANQGSEA. Trimming cost V 5 bases and J 6 bases; bases outside gene matches: 4. The CDR3 is CSVWTGGGQPQHF. Here the CDR3 DNA reads TGCAGCGTTTGGACAGGGGGAGGTCAGCCCCAGCATTTT.

The sample holds many counts of this clonotype. J is TRBJ1-5 and V is TRBV20-1; D unclear. This CDR3 has 14 amino acids. V gave up 5 bases and J gave up 2 bases, with 13 bases separating them. Germline assignment: CDR1 DFQATT and CDR2 SNEGSKA (reference sequence). The CDR3 sequence is CSALGPTGNQPQHF. The DNA for the CDR3 is TGCAGTGCTTTGGGTCCGACGGGCAATCAGCCCCAGCATTTT.